The present T cell receptor beta chain was sequenced within a study of blood T cell repertoires in COVID-19. The CDR3 consists of 14 residues. V was clipped by 3 bases and J by 5 bases, with 15 bases between them. Germline V gene data show CDR1 as DFQATT and CDR2 as SNEGSKA (reference sequence). This table comes from immunoSEQ multiplex PCR, and its TCRdb copy is limited to in-frame clones, with some not included. The table has approximately 170,000 clones, approximately 83% seen once. V and J are TRBV20-1 and TRBJ2-3, with unresolved D. The source material was peripheral blood. This clonotype was obtained from a man in his 70s who had recovered from COVID-19. The CDR3 here is CSASRVGTGDTQYF. CDR3 nucleotides: TGCAGTGCTAGTCGGGTCGGTACTGGAGATACGCAGTATTTT.